This TCR beta chain was profiled in a study of T cell clones after liver transplantation. Turning to the study itself: TCRbeta sequencing after a pre-transplant mixed lymphocyte reaction identified graft-donor-reactive clones, later tracked in post-transplant blood. Standard immunosuppression, with no induction, continued until 12-24 months after transplant. Samples came pre-transplant, pre-randomization before withdrawal, and post-randomization after withdrawal ended.

Germline CDR1 is MGHRA and CDR2 is YSYEKL. This CDR3 comprises 15 residues. V gave up 0 bases and J gave up 2 bases, with 8 bases separating them. Assay: immunoSEQ multiplex PCR; the TCRdb copy retains only in-frame clones and omits some. Of tens of thousands of clones in the sample, 80% to 90% were seen once. CD3+CD4+ and CD3+CD8+ cells were FACS-sorted from thawed unstimulated PBMCs. Sequencing was performed on CD8+ T cells from blood, taken 12 months after liver transplant. The chain has TRBV4-1 and TRBJ1-3, with a possible D match to TRBD1 (5 bases). This TCR came from a human patient who received a liver transplant. Some T cells may be transferred from the graft donor. CDR3 sequence: CASSQDAGAGNTIYF. DNA for the CDR3: TGCGCCAGCAGCCAAGATGCGGGGGCTGGAAACACCATATATTTT.